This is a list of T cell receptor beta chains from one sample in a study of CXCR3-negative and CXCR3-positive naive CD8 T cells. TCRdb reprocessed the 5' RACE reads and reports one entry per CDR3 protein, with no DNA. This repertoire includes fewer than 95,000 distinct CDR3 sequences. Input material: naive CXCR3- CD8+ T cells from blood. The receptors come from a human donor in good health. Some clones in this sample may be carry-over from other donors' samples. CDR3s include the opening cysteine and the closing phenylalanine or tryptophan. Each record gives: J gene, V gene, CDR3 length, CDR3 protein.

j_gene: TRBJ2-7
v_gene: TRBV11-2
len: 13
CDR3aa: CASSLTQSYEQYF

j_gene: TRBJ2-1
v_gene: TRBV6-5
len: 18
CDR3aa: CASSYSIYLAGARNEQFF

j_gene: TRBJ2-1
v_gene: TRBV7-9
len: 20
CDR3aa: CASTPILKSPSFDGYNEQFF

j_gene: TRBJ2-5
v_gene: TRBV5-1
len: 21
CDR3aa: CASSAKRGPVLEIGGEETQYF

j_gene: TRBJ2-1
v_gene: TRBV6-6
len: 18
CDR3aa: CASSYSGPGGSPYNEQFF

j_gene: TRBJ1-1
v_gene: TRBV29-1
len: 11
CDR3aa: CSVVRELEAFF

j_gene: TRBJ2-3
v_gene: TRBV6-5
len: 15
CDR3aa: CASSYGTGDFDTQYF

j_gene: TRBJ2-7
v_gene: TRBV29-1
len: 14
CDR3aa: CSVEGVTESSGQYF

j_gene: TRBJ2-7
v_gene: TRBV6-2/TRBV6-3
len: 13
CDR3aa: CATQRGLAYEQYF

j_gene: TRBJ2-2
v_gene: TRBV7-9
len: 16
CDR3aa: CASSPDRAANTGELFF

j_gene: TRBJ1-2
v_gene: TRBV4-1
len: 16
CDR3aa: CASSQDSGWGTDGYTF

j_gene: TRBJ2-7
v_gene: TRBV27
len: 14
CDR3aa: CASSLDGQVYEQYF

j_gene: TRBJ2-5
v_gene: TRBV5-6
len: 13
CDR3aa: CASSMEMEETQYF

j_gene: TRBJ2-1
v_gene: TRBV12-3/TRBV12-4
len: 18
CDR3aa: CASSFSAGPGQGRNEQFF

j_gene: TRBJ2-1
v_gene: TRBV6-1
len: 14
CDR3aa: CASSEQDSYNEQFF

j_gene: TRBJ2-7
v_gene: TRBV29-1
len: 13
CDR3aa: CSVRRTETYEQYF

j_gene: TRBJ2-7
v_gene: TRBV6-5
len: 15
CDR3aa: CASSQGQGTTYEQYF

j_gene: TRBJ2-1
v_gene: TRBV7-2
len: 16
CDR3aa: CASSFTGGPSYNEQFF

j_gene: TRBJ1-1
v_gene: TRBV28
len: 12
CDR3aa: CASSGLGIEAFF

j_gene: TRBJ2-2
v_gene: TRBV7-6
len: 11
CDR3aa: CASSSTGELFF

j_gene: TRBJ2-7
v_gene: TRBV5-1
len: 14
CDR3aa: CASSLGTGLYEQYF

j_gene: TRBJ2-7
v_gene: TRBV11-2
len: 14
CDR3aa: CASSPGTEFYEQYF

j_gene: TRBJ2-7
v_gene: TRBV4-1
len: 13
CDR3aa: CASSQGRGDEQYF

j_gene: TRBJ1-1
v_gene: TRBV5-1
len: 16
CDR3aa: CASSKGQGAWDTEAFF

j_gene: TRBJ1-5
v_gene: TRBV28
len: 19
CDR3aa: CASSPPPEQIPLFLQPQHF

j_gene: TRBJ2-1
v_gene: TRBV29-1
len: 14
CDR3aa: CSVELDTGNNEQFF

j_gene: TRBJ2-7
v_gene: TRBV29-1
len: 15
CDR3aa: CSVEAEGVEGYEQYF

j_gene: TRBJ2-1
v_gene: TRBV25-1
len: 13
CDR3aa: CASSELGGTEQFF

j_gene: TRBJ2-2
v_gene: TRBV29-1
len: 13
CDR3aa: CSGCLQGGRELFF

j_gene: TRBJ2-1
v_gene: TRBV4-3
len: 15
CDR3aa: CASSQGRLLYNEQFF

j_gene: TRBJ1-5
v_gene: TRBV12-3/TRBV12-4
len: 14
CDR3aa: CASSGGISNQPQHF

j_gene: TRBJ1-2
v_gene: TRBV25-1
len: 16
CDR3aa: CASSGGTGTPGYGYTF

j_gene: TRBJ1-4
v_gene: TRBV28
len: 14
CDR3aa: CASSLQGPNEKLFF

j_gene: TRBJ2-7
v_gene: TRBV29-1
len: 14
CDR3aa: CSVEQGAGTDEQYF

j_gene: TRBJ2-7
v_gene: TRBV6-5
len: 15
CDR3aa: CASSYSLAGESEQYF

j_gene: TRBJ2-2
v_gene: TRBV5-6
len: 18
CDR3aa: CASSLRLAPIGHTGELFF

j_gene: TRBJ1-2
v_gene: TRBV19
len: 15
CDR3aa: CASSRPWGPFDGYTF

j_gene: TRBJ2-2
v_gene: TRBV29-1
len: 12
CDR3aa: CTVLTNTGELFF

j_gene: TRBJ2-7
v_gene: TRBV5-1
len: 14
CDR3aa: CASSPAPSSYEQYF

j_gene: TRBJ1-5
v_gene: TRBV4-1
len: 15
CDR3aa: CASSQGQYSNQPQHF

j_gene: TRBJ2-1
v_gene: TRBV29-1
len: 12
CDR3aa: CSLRGSYNEQFF

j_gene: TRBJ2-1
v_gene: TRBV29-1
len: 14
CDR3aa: CSVEGTATYNEQFF

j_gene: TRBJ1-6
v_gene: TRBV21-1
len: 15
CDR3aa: CASSTEDSCGSPLHF

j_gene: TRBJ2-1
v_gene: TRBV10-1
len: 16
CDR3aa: CASSPMTSGSHNEQFF

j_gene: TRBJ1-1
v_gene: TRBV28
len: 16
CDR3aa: CASSLSWLGMNTEAFF

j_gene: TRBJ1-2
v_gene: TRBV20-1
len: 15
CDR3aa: CSARELGGVNYGYTF

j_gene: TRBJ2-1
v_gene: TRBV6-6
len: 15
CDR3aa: CASSYEEASYNEQFF

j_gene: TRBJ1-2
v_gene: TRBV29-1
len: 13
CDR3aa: CSVREAKDYGYTF